The 18 T cell receptor beta chains below all came from one sample that was sequenced in a study of cytomegalovirus exposure and HLA in healthy donors. Only in-frame clones appear in the TCRdb table, and some are missing; sequencing was by immunoSEQ multiplex PCR. The data hold about 160,000 clones, with 89% observed a single time. Material for sequencing was PBMCs. The receptors were sampled from a man aged 18 to 35 in good health and CMV-seropositive.

CDR3 bases: TGTGCCAGCAGTCGCGGGGGGGACCGGGACACCGGGGAGCTGTTTTTT. Protein product: CASSRGGDRDTGELFF. The J gene is TRBJ2-2, the V gene TRBV28; 9 bases fit TRBD2. The CDR3 extends over 16 amino acids. Germline V gene data show CDR1 as MDHEN and CDR2 as SYDVKM. V lost 5 bases, J lost 3 bases, and 7 bases stayed unmatched.

The chain carries TRBV11-2 and TRBJ2-7, with TRBD2 as a possible D gene (6 bases). The CDR3 has 15 amino acids. The ends were cut back, 1 base at V and 4 bases at J, with 14 bases in the middle. CDR1 is SGHAT, CDR2 FQNNGV, per germline. This CDR3 reads CASSLGRDGRYEQYF. The CDR3 coding sequence is TGTGCCAGCAGCTTAGGGAGGGACGGCCGATACGAGCAGTACTTC.

The chain joins TRBV5-1 to TRBJ2-1; 14 positions match TRBD2. The V gene's germline CDR1 is SGHRS and CDR2 YFSETQ. V lost 4 bases to trimming and J lost 9 bases; unmatched junction nucleotides: 3. The CDR3 is 14 amino acids. CDR3 bases: TGCGCCAGCAGCCAGACTAGCGGGAGGGCTGAGCAGTTCTTC. Translated: CASSQTSGRAEQFF.

The CDR3 coding sequence is TGTGCCAGTCATACAGGGGGTTCCTACAATGAGCAGTTCTTC. Translated: CASHTGGSYNEQFF. The rearrangement joins TRBV7-2 to TRBJ2-1; 8 positions match TRBD1. The CDR3 contains 14 residues. The germline CDR1 and CDR2 sequences are SGHTA and FQGNSA. V lost 9 bases, J lost 1 base, and 5 bases stayed unmatched.

The J gene is TRBJ2-1, the V gene TRBV11-1, with 10 bases identical to TRBD2. Looked up from germline, CDR1 is SGHAT and CDR2 is FQDESV (reference sequence). The V segment lost 1 base and the J segment 5 bases; nucleotides outside the gene matches: 2. This CDR3 has 15 residues. The DNA for the CDR3 is TGTGCCAGCAGCTTAGGGGGGACTAGCGACAATGAGCAGTTCTTC. Amino acids: CASSLGGTSDNEQFF.

The chain joins TRBV6-6 to TRBJ2-2; the match to TRBD2 covers 11 bases. Germline loops: CDR1 MNHNY, CDR2 SVGAGI (reference sequence). The CDR3 sequence is 16 residues long. V lost 7 bases to trimming and J lost 1 base; unmatched junction nucleotides: 5. The CDR3 reads CASKAGTSGNTGELFF. The DNA for the CDR3 is TGTGCCAGCAAAGCCGGGACTAGCGGGAACACCGGGGAGCTGTTTTTT.

The chain couples TRBV5-1 to TRBJ1-4; D might be TRBD1 (6 bases). The germline V gene encodes CDR1 SGHRS and CDR2 YFSETQ. Trimming cost V 4 bases and J 4 bases, with 11 bases left between them. This CDR3 region has 14 residues. In nucleotides, the CDR3 is TGCGCCAGCAGCCCTGAGGGGGTTAATGAAAAACTGTTTTTT. Translated, it gives CASSPEGVNEKLFF.

The V call is TRBV27, the J call TRBJ2-1, with 7 nucleotides matching TRBD1. The CDR3 covers 14 residues. In germline, CDR1 is MNHEY, CDR2 SMNVEV (reference sequence). V gave up 4 bases and J gave up 7 bases; unmatched junction bases: 7. As DNA, the CDR3 is TGTGCCAGCAGTTCCTTCGACAGGGTTAATGAGCAGTTCTTC. It is translated as CASSSFDRVNEQFF.

DNA of the CDR3: TGTGCCAGTAGTAGGGGGACAGGGTCAGATACGCAGTATTTT. It encodes CASSRGTGSDTQYF. The chain has TRBV19 and TRBJ2-3; TRBD1 agrees at 9 bases. CDR1 and CDR2 from the germline V gene are LNHDA and SQIVND (reference sequence). This CDR3 spans 14 amino acids. The V and J ends lost 4 bases and 4 bases, in that order; junction bases with no gene match: 3.

The chain carries TRBV6-6 and TRBJ1-4; 8 positions agree with TRBD1. Germline trimming cut 2 bases from V and 6 bases from J; bases unmatched to any gene: 5. The length of the CDR3 is 15 residues. The germline CDR1 and CDR2 sequences are MNHNY and SVGAGI (reference sequence). CDR3 nucleotides: TGTGCCAGCAGTTACCAGGGGGCGCGGGATGAAAAACTGTTTTTT. Protein product: CASSYQGARDEKLFF.

V gene TRBV6-4 combines with J gene TRBJ2-2; TRBD2 aligns across 9 bases. The CDR3 is made up of 15 amino acids. With V trimmed by 0 bases and J by 4 bases, 0 bases remained unmatched. Germline values: CDR1 MRHNA, CDR2 SNTAGT. The CDR3 DNA is TGTGCCAGCAGTGACTCTAGCGGGAGCACCGGGGAGCTGTTTTTT. It encodes CASSDSSGSTGELFF.

This chain links TRBV6-1 with TRBJ1-1; D unclear. The V gene's germline CDR1 is MNHNS and CDR2 SASEGT. Trimming shortened V by 0 bases and J by 6 bases, and 5 bases separated the two germline ends. There are 12 residues in the CDR3. CDR3 sequence reads: CASSEAASEAFF. CDR3 nucleotides: TGTGCCAGCAGTGAAGCGGCATCTGAAGCTTTCTTT.

The rearrangement joins TRBV2 to TRBJ2-7; 8 positions match TRBD2. V was pared by 6 bases and J by 0 bases, with 7 bases of the junction left unmatched. Germline loops: CDR1 SNHLY, CDR2 FYNNEI. This CDR3 comprises 15 residues. CDR3 DNA: TGTGCCAGCAGGGAGACGGGAGGGACCTCCTACGAGCAGTACTTC. Residues: CASRETGGTSYEQYF. Full variable domain (rest looked up from reference TRBV2 and TRBJ2-7): EPEVTQTPSHQVTQMGQEVILRCVPISNHLYFYWYRQILGQKVEFLVSFYNNEISEKSEIFDDQFSVERPDGSNFTLKIRSTKLEDSAMYFCASRETGGTSYEQYFGPGTRLTVT.

V is TRBV6-5 and J is TRBJ2-1; 10 nucleotides align to TRBD2. Germline CDR1 MNHEY, CDR2 SVGAGI. Unmatched junction bases numbered 8, after V lost 0 bases and J lost 9 bases. This CDR3 region has 16 residues. This chain's CDR3 is CASSYSVSGRAGEQFF. CDR3 DNA sequence: TGTGCCAGCAGTTACTCGGTGAGCGGGAGGGCCGGTGAGCAGTTCTTC.

The chain links TRBV6-5 to TRBJ2-2; 10 bases align to TRBD1. The CDR3 sequence is 13 residues long. The trim removed 5 bases at V and 6 bases at J, leaving 0 bases unmatched. Germline loops: CDR1 MNHEY, CDR2 SVGAGI. This chain's CDR3 is CASSDRGPGELFF. CDR3 in DNA: TGTGCCAGCAGTGACAGGGGGCCCGGGGAGCTGTTTTTT.

This rearrangement joins TRBV14 to TRBJ2-7, with TRBD2 matching 11 bases. V lost 0 bases to trimming and J lost 8 bases; unmatched junction nucleotides: 9. The V gene's germline CDR1 is SGHDN and CDR2 FVKESK. The CDR3 has 16 residues. In DNA, the CDR3 is TGTGCCAGCAGCCAAGATGGGAGCTCTAGCGGGAGGCAGCAGTACTTC. Protein sequence: CASSQDGSSSGRQQYF.

The chain has TRBV6-6 and TRBJ2-1; unclear D gene. With 0 bases removed from V and 7 bases from J, the gap between germline ends came to 7 bases. Germline V gene data show CDR1 as MNHNY and CDR2 as SVGAGI (reference sequence). The CDR3 spans 13 residues. This CDR3 reads CASSYSSANEQFF. CDR3 bases: TGTGCCAGCAGTTACTCGAGCGCGAATGAGCAGTTCTTC.

The J gene is TRBJ2-2, the V gene TRBV28; TRBD2 aligns across 7 bases. The CDR3 runs 15 residues. Germline CDR1 MDHEN, CDR2 SYDVKM. V lost 6 bases, J lost 4 bases, and 8 bases stayed unmatched. The CDR3 sequence: CASRVGRAPTGELFF. CDR3 bases: TGTGCCAGCAGGGTGGGGAGGGCCCCCACCGGGGAGCTGTTTTTT.